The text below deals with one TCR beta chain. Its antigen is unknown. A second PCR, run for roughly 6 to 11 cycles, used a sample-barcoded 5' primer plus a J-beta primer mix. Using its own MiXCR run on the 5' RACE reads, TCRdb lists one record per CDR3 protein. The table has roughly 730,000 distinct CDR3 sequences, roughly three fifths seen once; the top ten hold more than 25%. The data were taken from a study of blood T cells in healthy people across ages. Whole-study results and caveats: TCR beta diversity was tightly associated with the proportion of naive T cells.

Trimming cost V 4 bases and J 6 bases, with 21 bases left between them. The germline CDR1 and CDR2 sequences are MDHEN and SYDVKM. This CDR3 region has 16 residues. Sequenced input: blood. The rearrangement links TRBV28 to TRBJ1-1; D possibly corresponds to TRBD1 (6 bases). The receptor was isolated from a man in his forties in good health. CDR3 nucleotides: TGTGCCAGCAGTTCAGTAGACCCAGGGGAGCGGTCTGAAGCTTTCTTT. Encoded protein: CASSSVDPGERSEAFF.